These 2 T cell receptor beta chains originate from one sample sequenced in a study of T cell changes during pregnancy in multiple sclerosis. Produced via immunoSEQ multiplex PCR; TCRdb's table is partial and in-frame only. The sample has approximately 28,000 clones; roughly 94% are singletons. This specimen consisted of peripheral blood, obtained in the first trimester of pregnancy. The source is a female donor in good health, enrolled as a control in a pregnancy study.

Only one count was recorded for this clone. The V gene is TRBV6-5, the J gene TRBJ1-5; TRBD1 matches at 9 bases. J gave up 7 bases and V 5 bases, and 6 bases lay outside the gene matches. CDR1 is MNHEY and CDR2 is SVGAGI in the germline V gene. This CDR3 has 14 amino acids. The CDR3 protein is CASSQGQGGQPQHF. DNA of the CDR3: TGTGCCAGCAGTCAGGGACAGGGCGGACAGCCCCAGCATTTT.

The chain links TRBV28 to TRBJ2-1; 12 nucleotides align to TRBD2. The germline V gene encodes CDR1 MDHEN and CDR2 SYDVKM. CDR3 length: 16 amino acids. Unmatched junction bases numbered 5, after V lost 5 bases and J lost 3 bases. The CDR3 DNA sequence: TGTGCCAGCAGTGAAGTACTAGCGGGAGGCTACAATGAGCAGTTCTTC. Protein sequence: CASSEVLAGGYNEQFF.